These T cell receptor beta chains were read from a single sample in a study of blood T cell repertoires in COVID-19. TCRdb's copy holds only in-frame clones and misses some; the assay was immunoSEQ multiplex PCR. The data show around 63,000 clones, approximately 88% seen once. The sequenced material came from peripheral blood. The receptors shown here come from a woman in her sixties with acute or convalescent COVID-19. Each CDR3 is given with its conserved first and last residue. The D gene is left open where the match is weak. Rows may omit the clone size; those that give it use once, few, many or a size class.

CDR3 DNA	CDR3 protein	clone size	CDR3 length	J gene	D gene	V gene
TGTGCCAGCGGGGGAGGGAGGGCGAACACCGGGGAGCTGTTTTTT	CASGGGRANTGELFF	.	15	TRBJ2-2	TRBD2	TRBV3-1/TRBV3-2
TGCGCCAGCAGCCATAACAGGGATCTCAATCAGCCCCAGCATTTT	CASSHNRDLNQPQHF	.	15	TRBJ1-5	.	TRBV4-1
TGTGCCGTTCACCTTGGACAGGGATGGGGGTCGAGCTATGGCTACACCTTC	CAVHLGQGWGSSYGYTF	.	17	TRBJ1-2	TRBD1	TRBV25-1
TGCGCCAGCAGCTTTTTGGACAGCTTGAACACTGAAGCTTTCTTT	CASSFLDSLNTEAFF	.	15	TRBJ1-1	.	TRBV5-1
TGTGCCAGCAGCGACTCGGGACTAGCGGGAGATTTATTCGATGAGCAGTTCTTC	CASSDSGLAGDLFDEQFF	.	18	TRBJ2-1	TRBD2	TRBV3-1/TRBV3-2
TGTGCCAGCAGCTGGACAGCCATGAACACTGAAGCTTTCTTT	CASSWTAMNTEAFF	.	14	TRBJ1-1	.	TRBV5-4
TGTGCCAGCAGCGCCCAGGGCGGGAGGAATGAGCAGTTCTTC	CASSAQGGRNEQFF	.	14	TRBJ2-1	TRBD2	TRBV7-3
TGTGCCAGCAGTGAGTATATTGCCGCGACAGCTAATGAAAAACTGTTTTTT	CASSEYIAATANEKLFF	.	17	TRBJ1-4	.	TRBV6-1
TGCGCCAGCAGCTGGGGAGTAGGCACTGAAGCTTTCTTT	CASSWGVGTEAFF	.	13	TRBJ1-1	.	TRBV5-1
TGTGCCAGCAGTGAGACGAGGAGGGAGACCCAGTACTTC	CASSETRRETQYF	.	13	TRBJ2-5	.	TRBV6-1
TGTGCCAGCAGCTTAGTGCCAACAGGGTTAGGCAATCAGCCCCAGCATTTT	CASSLVPTGLGNQPQHF	.	17	TRBJ1-5	.	TRBV7-2
TGTGCCAGCAGCTTAGCCGGGAGATACTCTGGAAACACCATATATTTT	CASSLAGRYSGNTIYF	few	16	TRBJ1-3	.	TRBV5-5
TGTGCCAGCAGTTACGCGGGACAGAGGGAGGATGAGCAGTTCTTC	CASSYAGQREDEQFF	.	15	TRBJ2-1	.	TRBV6-2/TRBV6-3
TGTGCCAGCTCACAACGTCTTACAGGGGCCCCTGGTGAAAAACTGTTTTTT	CASSQRLTGAPGEKLFF	.	17	TRBJ1-4	TRBD1	TRBV18
TGCGCCAGCAGCTTGGTTGACAGGGTGAATTCACCCCTCCACTTT	CASSLVDRVNSPLHF	once	15	TRBJ1-6	TRBD1	TRBV5-1
TGTGCCAGCAGCTTTCGGGGGGGACTAGCGGCCAATGAGCAGTTCTTC	CASSFRGGLAANEQFF	.	16	TRBJ2-1	TRBD2	TRBV7-6
TGCAGCGTTGTTAGGGGGCAGGGGTCTGAAGCTTTCTTT	CSVVRGQGSEAFF	.	13	TRBJ1-1	TRBD1	TRBV29-1
TGTGCCAGCAGTGAACTGCCCAGCGGGTACACCGGGGAGCTGTTTTTT	CASSELPSGYTGELFF	.	16	TRBJ2-2	.	TRBV2
TGTGCCAGTAGTATCCCCTCCAATCAGCCCCAGCATTTT	CASSIPSNQPQHF	.	13	TRBJ1-5	.	TRBV19
TGTGCCTGGAGTCTCGCAGGGGTTCAGCCCCAGCATTTT	CAWSLAGVQPQHF	.	13	TRBJ1-5	.	TRBV30
TGCAGCGTTGCTACAGCAACGGGGGGCTATGGCTACACCTTC	CSVATATGGYGYTF	.	14	TRBJ1-2	.	TRBV29-1
TGTGCCAGCAGCTTCGGACAGGGGGGTAATTCACCCCTCCACTTT	CASSFGQGGNSPLHF	.	15	TRBJ1-6	TRBD1	TRBV5-4
TGTGCCAGCAGCCCGGAGGCGGGAGCAGGGGAGACCCAGTACTTC	CASSPEAGAGETQYF	.	15	TRBJ2-5	TRBD2	TRBV7-7
TGTGCCAGCAGCTTGGGAGGGGCCGGGGGGACCGGGGAGCTGTTTTTT	CASSLGGAGGTGELFF	.	16	TRBJ2-2	TRBD2	TRBV5-4
TGCGCCAGCAGCTTGGGACAGGGGGTGGATACGCAGTATTTT	CASSLGQGVDTQYF	.	14	TRBJ2-3	TRBD1	TRBV5-1
TGTGCCAGCAGCCAAAGGGGGGGCTATGGCTACACCTTC	CASSQRGGYGYTF	.	13	TRBJ1-2	.	TRBV7-2
TGTGCCAGCAGCTCGGACGGGGGGGGCTATGGCTACACCTTC	CASSSDGGGYGYTF	.	14	TRBJ1-2	.	TRBV13
TGTGCCAGTAGTATCGGACTAGCGGGAGGGAATGAGCAGTTCTTC	CASSIGLAGGNEQFF	.	15	TRBJ2-1	TRBD2	TRBV19
TGTGCCAGCAGAACCGGGACTTTCAATGAGCAGTTCTTC	CASRTGTFNEQFF	.	13	TRBJ2-1	.	TRBV28
TGTGCCAGCAGTTACTCTATGGGGGGATGGGATCAGCCCCAGCATTTT	CASSYSMGGWDQPQHF	.	16	TRBJ1-5	.	TRBV6-5
TGTGCCAGTAGTAGTCTAGGGGATCCGGATGAAAAACTGTTTTTT	CASSSLGDPDEKLFF	.	15	TRBJ1-4	.	TRBV19
TGTGCCAGCAGCGTAGGTCCAGGGGGCACCGGGGAGCTGTTTTTT	CASSVGPGGTGELFF	.	15	TRBJ2-2	TRBD1	TRBV9
TGTGCCAGCAGCGCCCAGGGACAGATTAATTCACCCCTCCACTTT	CASSAQGQINSPLHF	few	15	TRBJ1-6	TRBD1	TRBV7-2
TGCGCCAGCAGTGAGTCCTATGACCTGACAGGGGAGGGCACTGAAGCTTTCTTT	CASSESYDLTGEGTEAFF	once	18	TRBJ1-1	TRBD1	TRBV10-1
TGTGCCAGTAGTAACCCAGGGGAAGGGTCTCGAGAGACCCAGTACTTC	CASSNPGEGSRETQYF	.	16	TRBJ2-5	.	TRBV19
TGTGCCAGCAGGGGGGACAGATCCACAGATACGCAGTATTTT	CASRGDRSTDTQYF	.	14	TRBJ2-3	TRBD1	TRBV28
TGCGCCAGCAGCTTGTGGGGGGGCGGGGCCTCTGGGGCCAACGTCCTGACTTTC	CASSLWGGGASGANVLTF	.	18	TRBJ2-6	.	TRBV5-1
TGTGCCAGCAGCGTAGAGGACAGGGGTAATGAAAAACTGTTTTTT	CASSVEDRGNEKLFF	.	15	TRBJ1-4	TRBD1	TRBV9
TGCGCCAGCAGCCCGCGACTAGCGGGGGAGCTAAACACCGGGGAGCTGTTTTTT	CASSPRLAGELNTGELFF	.	18	TRBJ2-2	TRBD2	TRBV5-1
TGTGCCAGCAGGACGGGACAGGGCCCGTTGAACACTGAAGCTTTCTTT	CASRTGQGPLNTEAFF	.	16	TRBJ1-1	TRBD1	TRBV6-6
TGTGCCAGCTCACTGGCACAAAACACTGAAGCTTTCTTT	CASSLAQNTEAFF	.	13	TRBJ1-1	.	TRBV18
TGTGCCAGCAGGTCAGGGATCAGCTCCTACAATGAGCAGTTCTTC	CASRSGISSYNEQFF	.	15	TRBJ2-1	.	TRBV11-2
TGTGCCAGCAGTATGGGGACAGGGGCGGCCCAGCATTTT	CASSMGTGAAQHF	.	13	TRBJ1-5	TRBD1	TRBV6-2/TRBV6-3
TGTGCCAGCAGGGCCCGGGACGGGGAGCTGTTTTTT	CASRARDGELFF	once	12	TRBJ2-2	.	TRBV28
TGTGCCAGCACCCCGGGACAGGGATACTCTGGAAACACCATATATTTT	CASTPGQGYSGNTIYF	.	16	TRBJ1-3	TRBD1	TRBV28
TGTGCCAGCAGGCGACAGGGGCAACAGGAAAAACTGTTTTTT	CASRRQGQQEKLFF	.	14	TRBJ1-4	TRBD1	TRBV7-9
TGTGCCAGCAGGCTACAGGGGAACACTGAAGCTTTCTTT	CASRLQGNTEAFF	.	13	TRBJ1-1	.	TRBV6-5
TGTGCCAGCAGCTTATACGGGACAGGACAAGAGACCCAGTACTTC	CASSLYGTGQETQYF	once	15	TRBJ2-5	TRBD1	TRBV7-2
TGTGCCAGCAGCGGCCCTAGCGGAGGTAAACAAGAGACCCAGTACTTC	CASSGPSGGKQETQYF	.	16	TRBJ2-5	TRBD2	TRBV9
TGTGCCAGCAGCTTAGCGGTAACCGGGACAGGGGCGGCTGGGGCCAACGTCCTGACTTTC	CASSLAVTGTGAAGANVLTF	once	20	TRBJ2-6	TRBD1	TRBV7-8
TGTGCCAGTAGTGTACTCCGGGTCACCTACAATGAGCAGTTCTTC	CASSVLRVTYNEQFF	.	15	TRBJ2-1	.	TRBV19
TGTGCCAGCAGAGACAGGGTGAGAGATGAAAAACTGTTTTTT	CASRDRVRDEKLFF	.	14	TRBJ1-4	TRBD1	TRBV6-5
TGTGCCAGCAGCCAAGGTGGTCGTGGAGGGGCTGGGGGCTACACCTTC	CASSQGGRGGAGGYTF	.	16	TRBJ1-2	.	TRBV7-8
TGTGCCAGCAGCTTAGGTAGCGGGAGGACCTACAATGAGCAGTTCTTC	CASSLGSGRTYNEQFF	.	16	TRBJ2-1	TRBD2	TRBV13
TGCGCCAGCAGCCAGGCAAACTATGGCTACACCTTC	CASSQANYGYTF	.	12	TRBJ1-2	.	TRBV4-3
TGTGCCAGCTCACCTGGGACAGGAGGCGACTATGGCTACACCTTC	CASSPGTGGDYGYTF	once	15	TRBJ1-2	TRBD1	TRBV18
TGTGCCAGTAGTGTCGGACAGGGCCCCTACAATGAGCAGTTCTTC	CASSVGQGPYNEQFF	.	15	TRBJ2-1	TRBD1	TRBV19
TGTGCCAGTATCGCCTTCCGGGACAGGGACTCCTTGGGCTATGGCTACACCTTC	CASIAFRDRDSLGYGYTF	.	18	TRBJ1-2	TRBD1	TRBV19
TGCAGCGTTGATATTTTGAACACTGAAGCTTTCTTT	CSVDILNTEAFF	.	12	TRBJ1-1	.	TRBV29-1
TGTGCCAGCTCACCATTGGACAGGGTACCTGGAAACACCATATATTTT	CASSPLDRVPGNTIYF	once	16	TRBJ1-3	TRBD1	TRBV18